A selection of T cell receptor beta chains follows, all from one sample in a study of Graves' ophthalmopathy and Graves' hyperthyroidism. MiXCR, applied by TCRdb to the multiplex PCR reads, yields one record per CDR3 protein. The sample yields 300,000 to 500,000 distinct CDR3 sequences, 15% to 19% seen once. Sequencing input: peripheral blood. Receptors originate from a woman between 18 and 30 years old with stable Graves' hyperthyroidism. Each CDR3 is given with its conserved first and last residue. D genes are given only for firm matches. Not every row has a clone size; where given, it reads once, few, many or a size class.

.,.,TRBJ2-7,TRBV24-1,CATSRGGGTEQYF,TGTGCCACCAGTCGAGGAGGGGGTACCGAGCAGTACTTC
many,.,TRBJ1-2,TRBV12-3/TRBV12-4,CASSLLTNIGYTF,TGTGCCAGCAGTTTATTAACTAATATAGGCTACACCTTC
many,.,TRBJ2-5,TRBV12-3/TRBV12-4,CASSFVARETQYF,TGTGCCAGCAGTTTCGTCGCGCGAGAGACCCAGTACTTC
many,.,TRBJ2-2,TRBV6-2/TRBV6-3,CASSSVSGGNANTGELFF,TGTGCCAGCAGTTCCGTAAGCGGAGGGAACGCGAACACCGGGGAGCTGTTTTTT
few,.,TRBJ2-3,TRBV7-9,CASSIRSGNTQYF,TGTGCCAGCAGTATTAGATCTGGAAATACGCAGTATTTT
.,.,TRBJ1-5,TRBV2,CASMGGPTGNQPQHF,TGTGCCAGCATGGGGGGGCCGACGGGCAATCAGCCCCAGCATTTT
many,.,TRBJ2-5,TRBV24-1,CATSDLSPGTSKETQYF,TGTGCCACCAGTGATTTGTCCCCCGGGACATCGAAAGAGACCCAGTACTTC
.,.,TRBJ1-5,TRBV6-1,CASSESGRPQHF,TGTGCCAGCAGTGAGTCTGGCAGGCCCCAGCATTTT
.,TRBD1,TRBJ2-7,TRBV18,CASSGTGLAYEQYF,TGTGCCAGCTCGGGGACAGGGTTGGCCTACGAGCAGTACTTC
.,.,TRBJ2-5,TRBV2,CASSLQGGEETRYF,TGTGCCAGCAGCCTCCAGGGCGGGGAAGAGACCCGGTACTTC
many,.,TRBJ2-7,TRBV14,CASSQVRFGGEQYF,TGTGCCAGCAGCCAGGTACGGTTCGGGGGCGAGCAGTACTTC
many,.,TRBJ2-7,TRBV7-2,CASSPRDPTYEQYF,TGTGCCAGCAGCCCTCGGGACCCTACCTACGAGCAGTACTTC
.,.,TRBJ1-6,TRBV12-3/TRBV12-4,CASSKGSGGFVNSPLHF,TGTGCCAGCAGTAAAGGAAGTGGGGGGTTTGTCAATTCACCCCTCCACTTT
few,TRBD1,TRBJ1-2,TRBV6-1,CASRKGTEEYYGYTF,TGTGCCAGCAGGAAGGGGACAGAAGAATACTATGGCTACACCTTC
many,.,TRBJ2-7,TRBV6-1,CASSENSGSYEQYF,TGTGCCAGCAGTGAAAACAGCGGCTCCTACGAGCAGTACTTC
.,.,TRBJ1-2,TRBV19,CASSSGGAMNGYTF,TGTGCCAGCAGTTCCGGCGGGGCGATGAATGGCTACACCTTC